The 26 T cell receptor beta chains below were found in one sample sequenced in a study of blood T cells in healthy people across ages. Through a sample-barcoded 5' primer and a J-beta primer mix, a second PCR was run for about 7 to 12 cycles. TCRdb ran MiXCR on the 5' RACE reads and lists one entry per CDR3 protein. The sample records some 670,000 distinct CDR3 sequences, about 50% being singletons. The sequencing sample was made of blood. The receptors were gathered from a woman aged 80 or older in good health.

This clonotype was counted only a few times. The V and J genes are TRBV20-1 and TRBJ2-4; 11 bases match TRBD2. The J call may be faulty, since TRBJ2-7 better matches the DNA end. CDR1 is DFQATT, CDR2 SNEGSKA, per germline (reference sequence). The CDR3 sequence is 14 residues long. DNA for the CDR3: TGCAGTGCTAGAGTTGGGACTAGCGGCTACGAGCAGTACTTC. Translating gives CSARVGTSGYEQYF.

The rearrangement links TRBV7-9 to TRBJ1-5, with D possibly matching TRBD1 (6 bases). The CDR3 is 16 residues long. The germline V gene encodes CDR1 SEHNR and CDR2 FQNEAQ (reference sequence). V gave up 3 bases and J gave up 0 bases, with 12 bases separating them. CDR3 loop: CASSLGAGSSNQPQHF. DNA for the CDR3: TGTGCCAGCAGCTTGGGGGCGGGGTCTAGCAATCAGCCCCAGCATTTT. The variable domain in full, completed from reference TRBV7-9 and TRBJ1-5, reads DTGVSQNPRHKITKRGQNVTFRCDPISEHNRLYWYRQTLGQGPEFLTYFQNEAQLEKSRLLSDRFSAERPKGSFSTLEIQRTEQGDSAMYLCASSLGAGSSNQPQHFGDGTRLSIL.

The rearrangement joins TRBV6-5 to TRBJ1-2; TRBD1 aligns across 8 bases. V shed 7 bases, J shed 4 bases, and the junction held 8 bases outside the gene matches. Germline V gives CDR1 MNHEY, CDR2 SVGAGI. The CDR3 is 14 residues long. CDR3 in amino acids: CASKRLQGGYGYTF. In nucleotides, the CDR3 is TGTGCCAGCAAAAGGTTACAGGGGGGCTATGGCTACACCTTC.

The sample holds a few counts of this clonotype. Being one base from a much bigger clone, this may be a read error. The gene calls are TRBV2 and TRBJ2-1, with D perhaps TRBD1 (5 bases). The J call is uncertain, as TRBJ2-7 better fits the DNA end. This CDR3 spans 15 amino acids. CDR1 and CDR2 from the germline V gene are SNHLY and FYNNEI. The CDR3 nucleotides read TGTGCCAGCAGTGAAGGCCAGGGCTCCTACAATGAGCAGTACTTC. It codes for CASSEGQGSYNEQYF.

J is TRBJ2-7 and V is TRBV6-1; D remains ambiguous. V lost 6 bases to trimming and J lost 3 bases, with 12 bases between them. Germline V CDR1 and CDR2: MNHNS, SASEGT. The CDR3 runs to 13 residues. CDR3 amino acids: CASRKWEGYEQYF. DNA of the CDR3: TGTGCCAGCAGGAAGTGGGAAGGCTACGAGCAGTACTTC.

This clonotype was recorded only once. V is TRBV20-1 and J is TRBJ2-6, with D perhaps matching TRBD2 (6 bases). V lost 6 bases to trimming and J lost 0 bases, with 9 bases between them. This CDR3 contains 14 residues. Germline-derived CDR1 and CDR2 are DFQATT and SNEGSKA (reference sequence). CDR3 sequence: CSAGTASGANVLTF. DNA of the CDR3: TGCAGTGCAGGGACTGCCTCTGGGGCCAACGTCCTGACTTTC.

The rearrangement joins TRBV15 to TRBJ2-3; TRBD2 agrees at 7 bases. Germline loops: CDR1 LNHNV, CDR2 YYDKDF (reference sequence). The CDR3 is 16 amino acids. After removal of 3 bases from V and 4 bases from J, the junction contained 10 bases not matched to a gene. For the CDR3, the DNA is TGTGCCACCAGCAGTCAGGAGCGGGAATTATCAGATACGCAGTATTTT. Encoded protein: CATSSQERELSDTQYF.

The rearrangement joins TRBV7-3 to TRBJ1-1; 7 bases agree with TRBD1. CDR3 length: 14 amino acids. V trimming: 5 bases; J trimming: 5 bases; junction bases outside the gene matches: 8. Germline CDR1 and CDR2: SGHTA and FQGTGA. The CDR3: CASSQTGVRTEAFF. DNA for the CDR3: TGTGCCAGCAGCCAAACAGGGGTTAGGACTGAAGCTTTCTTT.

This clonotype was counted ten times or more. V gene TRBV5-1 combines with J gene TRBJ2-1, with 8 nucleotides matching TRBD2. The CDR3 runs to 15 residues. CDR1 is SGHRS, CDR2 YFSETQ, per germline. Germline trimming cut 3 bases from V and 8 bases from J; bases unmatched to any gene: 10. The CDR3 DNA follows: TGCGCCAGCAGCTGGGGTAGCGGGACTTTCTATGAGCAGTTCTTC. It specifies CASSWGSGTFYEQFF.

This clonotype was counted many times. The V gene is TRBV19, the J gene TRBJ2-1; D gene unclear. The CDR3 has 13 amino acids. V was pared by 4 bases and J by 0 bases, with 4 bases between. The germline V gene has CDR1 LNHDA and CDR2 SQIVND (reference sequence). The CDR3 DNA reads as TGTGCCAGTAGTACATCCTCCTACAATGAGCAGTTCTTC. Protein sequence: CASSTSSYNEQFF.

This clonotype appeared many times. The chain links TRBV20-1 to TRBJ2-5; D possibly matches TRBD1 or TRBD2 (5 bases each). The V end lost 2 bases, the J end lost 4 bases, and 14 bases lay between the germline ends. This CDR3 has 14 amino acids. Germline V lookup: CDR1 DFQATT, CDR2 SNEGSKA (reference sequence). In DNA, the CDR3 is TGCAGTGCTAGATCCCCAGTTGGGGGAGAGACCCAGTACTTC. Protein: CSARSPVGGETQYF.

This clonotype was observed a handful of times. V usage is TRBV14 and J usage is TRBJ1-5, with TRBD1 as a possible D gene (6 bases). Trimming pared 6 bases from V and 5 bases from J, leaving 8 bases between. Germline V gene lookup returns CDR1 SGHDN and CDR2 FVKESK. The CDR3 contains 12 residues. This CDR3 is CASSQGYQPQHF. Written as DNA, the CDR3 is TGTGCCAGCAGTCAGGGGTATCAGCCCCAGCATTTT.

V usage is TRBV12-3 or TRBV12-4 and J usage is TRBJ2-2; D remains ambiguous. The CDR3 totals 13 residues. V shed 7 bases and J shed 3 bases, with 9 bases lying between them. The DNA for the CDR3 is TGTGCCAGCAACGTGAGGCACACCGGGGAGCTGTTTTTT. Translation gives CASNVRHTGELFF.

In regard to this clonotype: A much larger clone sits a single nucleotide away, making a read error possible. This chain connects TRBV5-1 to TRBJ2-3; D might be TRBD1 (5 bases). Between the trimmed V and J ends, which lost 9 bases and 4 bases, there was a span of 15 bases. This CDR3 is 13 amino acids long. CDR1 SGHRS and CDR2 YFSETQ come from the germline V gene. The CDR3 DNA is TGCGCCAACAGTTCGCAGGGTTCAGATACGCAGTATTTT. This codes for CANSSQGSDTQYF.

The chain combines TRBV5-1 with TRBJ2-3; unclear D gene. Germline values: CDR1 SGHRS, CDR2 YFSETQ. The CDR3 consists of 14 residues. With 0 bases removed from V and 6 bases from J, the gap between germline ends came to 11 bases. Here the CDR3 reads CASSLGREMDTQYF. The CDR3 coding sequence is TGCGCCAGCAGCTTGGGACGCGAGATGGATACGCAGTATTTT.

This clonotype was counted many times. The V gene is TRBV4-1, the J gene TRBJ1-2, with 7 bases lining up with TRBD1. The CDR3 is 15 amino acids. V shed 2 bases, J shed 4 bases, and the junction held 7 bases outside the gene matches. CDR1 and CDR2 from the germline V gene are MGHRA and YSYEKL. The DNA of the CDR3 is TGCGCCAGCAGCCAACCACAGGGGCCTCTCTATGGCTACACCTTC. It translates to CASSQPQGPLYGYTF.

With respect to this clonotype: Germline is not matched at one junction end, which may reflect a read error. J is TRBJ1-2 and V is TRBV4-1; a possible D gene is TRBD1 (6 bases). Looked up from germline, CDR1 is MGHRA and CDR2 is YSYEKL. The CDR3 runs 15 residues. The CDR3 DNA sequence: TGCGCCAGTAGCCAAGGCCAGGGGAGGGGCTATGACTACACCTTC. Its protein is CASSQGQGRGYDYTF.

This clonotype appeared many times. The V and J genes are TRBV7-9 and TRBJ1-4; D remains unclear. The length of the CDR3 is 15 residues. The V gene lost 1 base and the J gene lost 0 bases, with 6 bases spanning the gap. The germline V gene has CDR1 SEHNR and CDR2 FQNEAQ (reference sequence). This CDR3 is CASSLVDATNEKLFF. The CDR3 DNA sequence: TGTGCCAGCAGCTTAGTCGACGCAACTAATGAAAAACTGTTTTTT.

The CDR3 DNA reads as TGTGCCAGCAGCTCACCGCCAGGATATAAAGCTTTCTTT. It specifies CASSSPPGYKAFF. This chain uses TRBV7-9 with TRBJ1-1; D is undetermined. Deletions cut 4 bases from V and 9 bases from J, with 15 bases between. CDR1 SEHNR and CDR2 FQNEAQ come from the germline V gene (reference sequence). This CDR3 contains 13 residues.

The chain carries TRBV12-3 or TRBV12-4 and TRBJ2-3; 10 bases agree with TRBD2. This CDR3 has 15 residues. Trimming took 4 bases from V and 11 from J; bases not matched to a gene: 12. This CDR3 reads CASSSSGGATDVQYF. CDR3 bases: TGTGCCAGCAGTTCCAGCGGGGGGGCCACAGATGTGCAGTATTTT.

This clonotype was detected a few times. The chain is built from TRBV19 and TRBJ1-1; possibly TRBD1 for D (5 bases). The CDR3 length is 11 residues. The V and J ends lost 3 bases and 6 bases respectively, with 5 bases between them. Germline V gives CDR1 LNHDA, CDR2 SQIVND (reference sequence). DNA of the CDR3: TGTGCCAGTAGTATGGGGGCTGAAGCTTTCTTT. Translating it yields CASSMGAEAFF. The variable domain in full, completed from reference TRBV19 and TRBJ1-1, reads DGGITQSPKYLFRKEGQNVTLSCEQNLNHDAMYWYRQDPGQGLRLIYYSQIVNDFQKGDIAEGYSVSREKKESFPLTVTSAQKNPTAFYLCASSMGAEAFFGQGTRLTVV.

Details on this clonotype: The junction departs from the called germline gene at one end, perhaps through a read error. V and J are TRBV7-9 and TRBJ2-1; 11 bases are shared with TRBD2. The CDR3 is 16 residues long. Germline lookup yields CDR1 SEHNR and CDR2 FQNEAQ (reference sequence). The CDR3 region is CASSALAGASHNEQFF. The CDR3, as DNA: TGTGCCAGCAGCGCACTAGCGGGGGCCTCCCACAATGAGCAGTTCTTC.

This sequence joins TRBV20-1 and TRBJ1-1; D might be TRBD1 (6 bases). CDR1 and CDR2 from the germline V gene are DFQATT and SNEGSKA (reference sequence). Trimming took off 0 bases at V and 4 bases at J, with 12 bases between the two ends. The CDR3 length is 14 residues. In DNA, the CDR3 is TGCAGTGCTAGAGATTCGATAGGGGGCACTGAAGCTTTCTTT. It yields the protein CSARDSIGGTEAFF.

This chain links TRBV12-3 or TRBV12-4 with TRBJ2-7; tentatively, D is TRBD2 (6 bases). The CDR3 length is 13 residues. V was trimmed by 5 bases and J by 2 bases, leaving 10 bases between them. The CDR3 sequence: CASSGGPPYEQYF. The CDR3 bases are TGTGCCAGCAGTGGAGGGCCTCCCTACGAGCAGTACTTC.

The CDR3 region is CASSEVGGIAYNEQFF. CDR3 bases: TGTGCCAGCAGTGAAGTAGGCGGGATCGCCTACAATGAGCAGTTCTTC. The J gene is TRBJ2-1, the V gene TRBV6-1; D is perhaps TRBD2 (6 bases). This CDR3 region has 16 residues. The germline V gene encodes CDR1 MNHNS and CDR2 SASEGT. Trimming took 1 base from V and 2 from J, leaving 12 bases between them.

This clonotype was seen ten or more times. The chain couples TRBV29-1 to TRBJ2-2, with 7 bases that match TRBD2. CDR1 is SQVTM, CDR2 ANQGSEA, per germline. The CDR3 length is 15 residues. J was trimmed by 0 bases and V by 7 bases; bases with no gene match: 8. Here the CDR3 reads CSAVPSGANTGELFF. The CDR3, as DNA: TGCAGCGCCGTACCTAGCGGTGCGAACACCGGGGAGCTGTTTTTT.